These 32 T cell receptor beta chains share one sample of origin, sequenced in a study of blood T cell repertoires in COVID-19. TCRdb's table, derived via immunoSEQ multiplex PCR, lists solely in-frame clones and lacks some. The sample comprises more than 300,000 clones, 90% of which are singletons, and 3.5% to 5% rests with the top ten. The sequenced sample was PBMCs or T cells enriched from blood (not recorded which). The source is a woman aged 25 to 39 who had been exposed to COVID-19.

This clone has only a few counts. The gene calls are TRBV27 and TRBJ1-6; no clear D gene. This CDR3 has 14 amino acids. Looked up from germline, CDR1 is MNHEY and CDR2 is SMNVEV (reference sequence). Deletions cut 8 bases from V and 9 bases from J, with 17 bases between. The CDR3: CASGGLPQGSPLHF. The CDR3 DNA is TGTGCCAGCGGCGGCCTACCTCAAGGTTCACCCCTCCACTTT.

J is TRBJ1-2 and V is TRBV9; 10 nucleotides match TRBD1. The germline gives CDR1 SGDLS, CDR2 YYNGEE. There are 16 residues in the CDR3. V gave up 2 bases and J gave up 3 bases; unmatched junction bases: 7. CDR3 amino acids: CASSVGTGVKDYGYTF. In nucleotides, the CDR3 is TGTGCCAGCAGCGTTGGGACAGGGGTGAAGGACTATGGCTACACCTTC. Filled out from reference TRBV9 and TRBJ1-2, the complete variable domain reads DSGVTQTPKHLITATGQRVTLRCSPRSGDLSVYWYQQSLDQGLQFLIQYYNGEERAKGNILERFSAQQFPDLHSELNLSSLELGDSALYFCASSVGTGVKDYGYTFGSGTRLTVV.

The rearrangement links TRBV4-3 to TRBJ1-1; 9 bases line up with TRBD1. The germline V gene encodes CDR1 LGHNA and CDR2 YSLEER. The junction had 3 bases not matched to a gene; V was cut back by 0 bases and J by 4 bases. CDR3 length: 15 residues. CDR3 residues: CASSQDRQGGTEAFF. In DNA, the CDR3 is TGCGCCAGCAGCCAAGATCGACAGGGGGGCACTGAAGCTTTCTTT.

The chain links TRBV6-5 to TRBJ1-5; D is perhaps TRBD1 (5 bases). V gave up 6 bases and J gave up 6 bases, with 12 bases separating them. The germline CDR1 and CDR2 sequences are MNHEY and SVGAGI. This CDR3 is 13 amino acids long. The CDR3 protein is CASRPGQGQPQHF. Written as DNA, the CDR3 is TGTGCCAGCAGGCCGGGTCAGGGTCAGCCCCAGCATTTT.

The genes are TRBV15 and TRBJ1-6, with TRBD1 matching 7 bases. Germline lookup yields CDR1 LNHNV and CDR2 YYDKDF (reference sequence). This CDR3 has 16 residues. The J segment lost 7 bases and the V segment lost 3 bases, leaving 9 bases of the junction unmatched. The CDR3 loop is CATSSDPGGINSPLHF. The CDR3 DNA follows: TGTGCCACCAGCAGCGATCCAGGGGGGATAAATTCACCCCTCCACTTT.

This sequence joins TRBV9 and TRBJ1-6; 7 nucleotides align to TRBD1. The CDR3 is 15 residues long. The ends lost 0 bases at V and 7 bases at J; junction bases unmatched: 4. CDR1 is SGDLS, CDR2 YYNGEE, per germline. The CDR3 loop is CASSVEGAANSPLHF. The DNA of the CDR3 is TGTGCCAGCAGCGTAGAGGGGGCAGCAAATTCACCCCTCCACTTT.

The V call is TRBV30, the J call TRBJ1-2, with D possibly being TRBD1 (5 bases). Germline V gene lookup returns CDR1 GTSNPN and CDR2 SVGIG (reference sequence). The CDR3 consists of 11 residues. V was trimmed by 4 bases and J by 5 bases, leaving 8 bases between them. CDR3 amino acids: CAWTGLYGYTF. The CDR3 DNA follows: TGTGCCTGGACAGGGCTGTATGGCTACACCTTC.

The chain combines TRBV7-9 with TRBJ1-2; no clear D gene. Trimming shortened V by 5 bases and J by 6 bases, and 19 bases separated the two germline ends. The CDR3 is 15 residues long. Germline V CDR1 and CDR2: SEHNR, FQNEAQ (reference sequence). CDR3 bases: TGTGCCAGCAGCACCGAATTCCCCCGGTCGGATGGCTACACCTTC. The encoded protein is CASSTEFPRSDGYTF. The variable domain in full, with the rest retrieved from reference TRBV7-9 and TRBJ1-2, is DTGVSQNPRHKITKRGQNVTFRCDPISEHNRLYWYRQTLGQGPEFLTYFQNEAQLEKSRLLSDRFSAERPKGSFSTLEIQRTEQGDSAMYLCASSTEFPRSDGYTFGSGTRLTVV.

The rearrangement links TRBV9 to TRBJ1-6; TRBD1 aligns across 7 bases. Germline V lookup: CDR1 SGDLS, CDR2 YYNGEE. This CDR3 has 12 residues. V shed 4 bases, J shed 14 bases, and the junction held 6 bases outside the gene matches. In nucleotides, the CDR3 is TGTGCCAGCAGCCAAACAGGGGAATCCCTCCACTTT. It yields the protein CASSQTGESLHF.

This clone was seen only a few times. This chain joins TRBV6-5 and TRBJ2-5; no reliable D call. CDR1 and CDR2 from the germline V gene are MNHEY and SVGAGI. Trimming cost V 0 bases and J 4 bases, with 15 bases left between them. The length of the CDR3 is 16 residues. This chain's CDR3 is CASSYSGQKKGETQYF. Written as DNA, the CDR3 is TGTGCCAGCAGTTACTCGGGCCAGAAAAAAGGAGAGACCCAGTACTTC.

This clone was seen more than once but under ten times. DNA of the CDR3: TGTGCCAGCAGCTTAGAGGGACAGAGCCATCGCTACACCTTC. Protein: CASSLEGQSHRYTF. J is TRBJ1-2 and V is TRBV13; 7 bases agree with TRBD1. In germline, CDR1 is PRHDT, CDR2 FYEKMQ (reference sequence). V dropped 1 base and J dropped 9; count of bases not matched to a gene: 8. The CDR3 totals 14 residues.

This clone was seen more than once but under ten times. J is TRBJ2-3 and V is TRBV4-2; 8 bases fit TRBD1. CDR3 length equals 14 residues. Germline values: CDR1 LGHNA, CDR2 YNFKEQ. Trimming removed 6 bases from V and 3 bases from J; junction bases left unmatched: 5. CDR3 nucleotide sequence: TGTGCCAGCAGGCGAACAGGGGGAACAGATACGCAGTATTTT. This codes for CASRRTGGTDTQYF.

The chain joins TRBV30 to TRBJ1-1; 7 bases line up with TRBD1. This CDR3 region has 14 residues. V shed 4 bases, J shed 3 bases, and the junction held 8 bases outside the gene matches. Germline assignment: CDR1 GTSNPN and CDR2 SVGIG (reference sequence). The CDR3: CAWTSGTAYTEAFF. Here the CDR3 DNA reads TGTGCCTGGACGTCCGGGACAGCCTACACTGAAGCTTTCTTT.

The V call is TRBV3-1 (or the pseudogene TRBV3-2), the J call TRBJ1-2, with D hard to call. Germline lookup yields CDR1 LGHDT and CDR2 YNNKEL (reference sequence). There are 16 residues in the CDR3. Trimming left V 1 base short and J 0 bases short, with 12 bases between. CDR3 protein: CASSQGWRPPNYGYTF. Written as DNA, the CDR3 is TGTGCCAGCAGCCAAGGTTGGAGACCTCCTAACTATGGCTACACCTTC.

CDR3 amino acids: CASSVTQGVGSEAFF. As DNA, the CDR3 is TGTGCCAGCAGCGTTACACAGGGAGTCGGCTCTGAAGCTTTCTTT. This chain links TRBV9 with TRBJ1-1; D is perhaps TRBD1 (6 bases). V lost 2 bases to trimming and J lost 6 bases, with 17 bases between them. The CDR3 is made up of 15 amino acids. The V gene's germline CDR1 is SGDLS and CDR2 YYNGEE.

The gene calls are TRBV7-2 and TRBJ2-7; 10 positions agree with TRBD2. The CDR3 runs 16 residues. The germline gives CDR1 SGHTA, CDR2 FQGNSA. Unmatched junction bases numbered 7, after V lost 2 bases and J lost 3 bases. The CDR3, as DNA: TGTGCCAGCAGCTTATTAGGGGGGACTAGCGTCTACGAGCAGTACTTC. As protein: CASSLLGGTSVYEQYF. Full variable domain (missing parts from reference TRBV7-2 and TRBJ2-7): GAGVSQSPSNKVTEKGKDVELRCDPISGHTALYWYRQSLGQGLEFLIYFQGNSAPDKSGLPSDRFSAERTGGSVSTLTIQRTQQEDSAVYLCASSLLGGTSVYEQYFGPGTRLTVT.

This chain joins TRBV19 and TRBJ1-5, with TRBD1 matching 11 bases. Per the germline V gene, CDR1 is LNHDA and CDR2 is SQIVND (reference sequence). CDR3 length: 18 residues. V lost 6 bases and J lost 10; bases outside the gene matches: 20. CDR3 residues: CASRDTPWTGGRYRPQHF. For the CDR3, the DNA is TGTGCCAGTAGGGACACCCCATGGACAGGGGGCCGGTATCGACCCCAGCATTTT.

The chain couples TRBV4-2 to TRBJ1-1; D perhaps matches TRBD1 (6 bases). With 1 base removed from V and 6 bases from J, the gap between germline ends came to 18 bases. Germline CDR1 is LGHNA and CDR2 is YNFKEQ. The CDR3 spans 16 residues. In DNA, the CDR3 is TGTGCCAGCAGCCAAGGGGCGGGGGGCAGGGGCGCTGAAGCTTTCTTT. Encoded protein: CASSQGAGGRGAEAFF.

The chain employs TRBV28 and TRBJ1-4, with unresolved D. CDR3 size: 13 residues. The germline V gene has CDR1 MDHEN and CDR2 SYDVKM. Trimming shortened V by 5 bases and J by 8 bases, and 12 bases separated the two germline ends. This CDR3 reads CASSPGNREKLFF. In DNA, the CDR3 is TGTGCCAGCAGTCCCGGGAACCGGGAAAAACTGTTTTTT. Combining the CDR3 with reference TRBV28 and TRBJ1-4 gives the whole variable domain DVKVTQSSRYLVKRTGEKVFLECVQDMDHENMFWYRQDPGLGLRLIYFSYDVKMKEKGDIPEGYSVSREKKERFSLILESASTNQTSMYLCASSPGNREKLFFGSGTQLSVL.

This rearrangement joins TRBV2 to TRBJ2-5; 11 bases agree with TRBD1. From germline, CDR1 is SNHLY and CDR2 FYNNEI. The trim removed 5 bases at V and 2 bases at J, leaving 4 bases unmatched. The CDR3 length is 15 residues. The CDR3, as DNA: TGTGCCAGCAGTATCGGGACAGGGGGTCAAGAGACCCAGTACTTC. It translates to CASSIGTGGQETQYF.

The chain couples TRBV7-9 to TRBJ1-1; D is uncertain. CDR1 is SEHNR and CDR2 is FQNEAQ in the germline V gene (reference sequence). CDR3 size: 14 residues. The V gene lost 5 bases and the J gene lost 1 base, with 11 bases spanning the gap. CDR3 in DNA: TGTGCCAGCAGCCCCCGTCAGGCGAACACTGAAGCTTTCTTT. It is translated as CASSPRQANTEAFF.

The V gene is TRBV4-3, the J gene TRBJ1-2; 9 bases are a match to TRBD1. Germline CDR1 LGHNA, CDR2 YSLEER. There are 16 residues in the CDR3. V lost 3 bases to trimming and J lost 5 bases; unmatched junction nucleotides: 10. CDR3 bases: TGCGCCAGCAGCCAGGAATACAGGGGGCACACGTATGGCTACACCTTC. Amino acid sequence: CASSQEYRGHTYGYTF.

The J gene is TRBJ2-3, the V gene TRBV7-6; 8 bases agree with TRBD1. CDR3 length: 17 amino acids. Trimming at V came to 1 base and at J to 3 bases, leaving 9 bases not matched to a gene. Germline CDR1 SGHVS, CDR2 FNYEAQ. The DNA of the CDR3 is TGTGCCAGCAGCTTAGACAGGGGGTTAGGGGCGACAGATACGCAGTATTTT. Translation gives CASSLDRGLGATDTQYF.

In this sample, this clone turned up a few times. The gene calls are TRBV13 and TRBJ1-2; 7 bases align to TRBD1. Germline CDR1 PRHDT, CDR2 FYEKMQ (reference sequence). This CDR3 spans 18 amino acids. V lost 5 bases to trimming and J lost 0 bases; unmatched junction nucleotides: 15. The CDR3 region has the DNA TGTGCCAGCAGCCCATACTCCAGGACAGGCCCTGCTAACTATGGCTACACCTTC. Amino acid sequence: CASSPYSRTGPANYGYTF.

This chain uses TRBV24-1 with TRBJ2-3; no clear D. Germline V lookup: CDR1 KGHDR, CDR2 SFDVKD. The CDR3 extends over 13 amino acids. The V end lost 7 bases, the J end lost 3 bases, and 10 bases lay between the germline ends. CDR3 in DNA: TGTGCCACCAGCATGGGCCGTACAGATACGCAGTATTTT. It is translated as CATSMGRTDTQYF.

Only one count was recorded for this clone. The CDR3 DNA is TGCGCCAGCAGCTCGAATTCGGACGAGCAGTACTTC. Translation: CASSSNSDEQYF. V is TRBV5-1 and J is TRBJ2-7; the D is unclear. This CDR3 comprises 12 residues. V dropped 3 bases and J dropped 5 bases, with 9 bases sitting between them. The germline gives CDR1 SGHRS, CDR2 YFSETQ.

This CDR3 reads CASSPGTSVMETQYF. The DNA for the CDR3 is TGCGCCAGCAGTCCCGGGACTAGCGTAATGGAGACCCAGTACTTC. V usage is TRBV4-1 and J usage is TRBJ2-5; 10 nucleotides align to TRBD2. From germline, CDR1 is MGHRA and CDR2 YSYEKL. J was trimmed by 5 bases and V by 6 bases; bases with no gene match: 9. The CDR3 runs 15 residues.

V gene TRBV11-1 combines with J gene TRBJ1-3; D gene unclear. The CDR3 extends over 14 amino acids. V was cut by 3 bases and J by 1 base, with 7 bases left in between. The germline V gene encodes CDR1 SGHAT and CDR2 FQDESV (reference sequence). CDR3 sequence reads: CASSLRWSGNTIYF. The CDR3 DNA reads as TGTGCCAGCAGCTTGCGCTGGTCTGGAAACACCATATATTTT.

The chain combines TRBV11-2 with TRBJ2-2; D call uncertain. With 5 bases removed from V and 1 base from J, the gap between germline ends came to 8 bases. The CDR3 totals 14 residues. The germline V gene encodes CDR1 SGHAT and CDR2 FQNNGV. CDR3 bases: TGTGCCAGCAGCCCCCAGGAGAACACCGGGGAGCTGTTTTTT. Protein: CASSPQENTGELFF. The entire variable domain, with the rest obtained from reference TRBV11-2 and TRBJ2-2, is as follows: EAGVAQSPRYKIIEKRQSVAFWCNPISGHATLYWYQQILGQGPKLLIQFQNNGVVDDSQLPKDRFSAERLKGVDSTLKIQPAKLEDSAVYLCASSPQENTGELFFGEGSRLTVL.

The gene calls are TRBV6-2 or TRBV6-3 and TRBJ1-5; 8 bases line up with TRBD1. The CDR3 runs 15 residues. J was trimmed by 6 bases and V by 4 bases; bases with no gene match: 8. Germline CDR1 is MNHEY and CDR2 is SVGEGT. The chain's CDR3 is CASSSRGREAQPQHF. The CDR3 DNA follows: TGTGCCAGCAGTTCCAGGGGGCGCGAAGCTCAGCCCCAGCATTTT.

Written as DNA, the CDR3 is TGCAGTGCTGCCGCGATCTACGAGCAGTACTTC. Its translation: CSAAAIYEQYF. The V gene is TRBV20-1, the J gene TRBJ2-7; no reliable D call. V lost 5 bases, J lost 3 bases, and 8 bases lay in between. The CDR3 has 11 residues. CDR1 is DFQATT, CDR2 SNEGSKA, per germline (reference sequence).

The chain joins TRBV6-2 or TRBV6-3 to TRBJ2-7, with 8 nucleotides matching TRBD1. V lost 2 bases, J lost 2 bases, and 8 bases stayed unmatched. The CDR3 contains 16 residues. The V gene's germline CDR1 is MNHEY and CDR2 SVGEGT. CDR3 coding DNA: TGTGCCAGCAGTTACCGTCCGGGACAGGTAACCTACGAGCAGTACTTC. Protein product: CASSYRPGQVTYEQYF.